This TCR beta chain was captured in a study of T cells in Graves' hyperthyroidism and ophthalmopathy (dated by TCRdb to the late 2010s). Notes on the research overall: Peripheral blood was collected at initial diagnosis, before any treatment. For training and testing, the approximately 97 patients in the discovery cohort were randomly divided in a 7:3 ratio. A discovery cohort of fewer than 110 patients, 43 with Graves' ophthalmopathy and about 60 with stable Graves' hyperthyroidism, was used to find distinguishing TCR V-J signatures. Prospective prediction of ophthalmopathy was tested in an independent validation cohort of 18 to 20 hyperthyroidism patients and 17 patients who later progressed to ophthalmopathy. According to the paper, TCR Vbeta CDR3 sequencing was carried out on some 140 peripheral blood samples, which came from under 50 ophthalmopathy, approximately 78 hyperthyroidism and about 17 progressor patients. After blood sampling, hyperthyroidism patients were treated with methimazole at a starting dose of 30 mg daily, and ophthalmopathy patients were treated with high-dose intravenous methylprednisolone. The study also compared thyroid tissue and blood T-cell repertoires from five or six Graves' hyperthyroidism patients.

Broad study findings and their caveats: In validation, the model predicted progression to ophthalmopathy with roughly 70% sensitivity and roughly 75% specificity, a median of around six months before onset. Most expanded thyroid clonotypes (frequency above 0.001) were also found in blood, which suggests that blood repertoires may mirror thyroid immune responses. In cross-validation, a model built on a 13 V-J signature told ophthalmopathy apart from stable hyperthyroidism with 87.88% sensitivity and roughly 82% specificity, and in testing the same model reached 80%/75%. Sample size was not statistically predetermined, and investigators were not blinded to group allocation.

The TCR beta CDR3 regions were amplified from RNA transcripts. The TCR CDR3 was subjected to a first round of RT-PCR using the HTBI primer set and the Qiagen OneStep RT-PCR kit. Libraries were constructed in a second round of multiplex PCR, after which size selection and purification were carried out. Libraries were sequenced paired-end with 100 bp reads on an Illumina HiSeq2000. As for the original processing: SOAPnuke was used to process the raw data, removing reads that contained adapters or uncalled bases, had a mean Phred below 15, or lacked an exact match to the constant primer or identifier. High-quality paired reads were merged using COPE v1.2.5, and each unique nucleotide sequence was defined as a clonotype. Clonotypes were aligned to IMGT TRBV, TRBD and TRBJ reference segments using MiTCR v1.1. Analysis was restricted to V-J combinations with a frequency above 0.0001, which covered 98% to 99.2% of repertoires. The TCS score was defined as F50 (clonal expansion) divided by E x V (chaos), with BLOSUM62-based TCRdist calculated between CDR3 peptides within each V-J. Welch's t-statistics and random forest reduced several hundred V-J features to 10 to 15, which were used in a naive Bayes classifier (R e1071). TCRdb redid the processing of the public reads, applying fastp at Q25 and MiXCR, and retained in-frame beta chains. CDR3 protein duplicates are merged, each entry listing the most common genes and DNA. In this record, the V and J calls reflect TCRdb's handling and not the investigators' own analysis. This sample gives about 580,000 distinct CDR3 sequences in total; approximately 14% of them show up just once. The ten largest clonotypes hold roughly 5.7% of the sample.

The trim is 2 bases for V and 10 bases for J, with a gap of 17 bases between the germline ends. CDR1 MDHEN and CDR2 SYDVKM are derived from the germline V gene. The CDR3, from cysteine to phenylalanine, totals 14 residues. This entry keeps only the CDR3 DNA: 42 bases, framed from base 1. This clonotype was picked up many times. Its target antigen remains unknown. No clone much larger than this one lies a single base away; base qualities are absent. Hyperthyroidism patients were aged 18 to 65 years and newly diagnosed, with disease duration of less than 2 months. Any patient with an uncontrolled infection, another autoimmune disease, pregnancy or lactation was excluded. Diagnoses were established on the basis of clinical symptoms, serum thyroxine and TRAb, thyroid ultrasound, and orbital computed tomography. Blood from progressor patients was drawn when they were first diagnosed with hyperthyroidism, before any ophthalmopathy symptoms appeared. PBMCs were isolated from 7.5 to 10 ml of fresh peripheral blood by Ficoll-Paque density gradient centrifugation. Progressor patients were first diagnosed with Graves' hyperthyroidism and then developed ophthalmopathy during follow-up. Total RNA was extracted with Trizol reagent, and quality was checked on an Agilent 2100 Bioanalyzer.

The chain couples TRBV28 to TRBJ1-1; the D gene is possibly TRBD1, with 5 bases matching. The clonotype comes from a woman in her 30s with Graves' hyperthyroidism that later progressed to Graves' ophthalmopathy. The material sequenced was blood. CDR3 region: CASSLAGVGGRAFF. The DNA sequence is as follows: TGTGCCAGCAGTTTAGCCGGAGTTGGGGGGAGAGCTTTCTTT.